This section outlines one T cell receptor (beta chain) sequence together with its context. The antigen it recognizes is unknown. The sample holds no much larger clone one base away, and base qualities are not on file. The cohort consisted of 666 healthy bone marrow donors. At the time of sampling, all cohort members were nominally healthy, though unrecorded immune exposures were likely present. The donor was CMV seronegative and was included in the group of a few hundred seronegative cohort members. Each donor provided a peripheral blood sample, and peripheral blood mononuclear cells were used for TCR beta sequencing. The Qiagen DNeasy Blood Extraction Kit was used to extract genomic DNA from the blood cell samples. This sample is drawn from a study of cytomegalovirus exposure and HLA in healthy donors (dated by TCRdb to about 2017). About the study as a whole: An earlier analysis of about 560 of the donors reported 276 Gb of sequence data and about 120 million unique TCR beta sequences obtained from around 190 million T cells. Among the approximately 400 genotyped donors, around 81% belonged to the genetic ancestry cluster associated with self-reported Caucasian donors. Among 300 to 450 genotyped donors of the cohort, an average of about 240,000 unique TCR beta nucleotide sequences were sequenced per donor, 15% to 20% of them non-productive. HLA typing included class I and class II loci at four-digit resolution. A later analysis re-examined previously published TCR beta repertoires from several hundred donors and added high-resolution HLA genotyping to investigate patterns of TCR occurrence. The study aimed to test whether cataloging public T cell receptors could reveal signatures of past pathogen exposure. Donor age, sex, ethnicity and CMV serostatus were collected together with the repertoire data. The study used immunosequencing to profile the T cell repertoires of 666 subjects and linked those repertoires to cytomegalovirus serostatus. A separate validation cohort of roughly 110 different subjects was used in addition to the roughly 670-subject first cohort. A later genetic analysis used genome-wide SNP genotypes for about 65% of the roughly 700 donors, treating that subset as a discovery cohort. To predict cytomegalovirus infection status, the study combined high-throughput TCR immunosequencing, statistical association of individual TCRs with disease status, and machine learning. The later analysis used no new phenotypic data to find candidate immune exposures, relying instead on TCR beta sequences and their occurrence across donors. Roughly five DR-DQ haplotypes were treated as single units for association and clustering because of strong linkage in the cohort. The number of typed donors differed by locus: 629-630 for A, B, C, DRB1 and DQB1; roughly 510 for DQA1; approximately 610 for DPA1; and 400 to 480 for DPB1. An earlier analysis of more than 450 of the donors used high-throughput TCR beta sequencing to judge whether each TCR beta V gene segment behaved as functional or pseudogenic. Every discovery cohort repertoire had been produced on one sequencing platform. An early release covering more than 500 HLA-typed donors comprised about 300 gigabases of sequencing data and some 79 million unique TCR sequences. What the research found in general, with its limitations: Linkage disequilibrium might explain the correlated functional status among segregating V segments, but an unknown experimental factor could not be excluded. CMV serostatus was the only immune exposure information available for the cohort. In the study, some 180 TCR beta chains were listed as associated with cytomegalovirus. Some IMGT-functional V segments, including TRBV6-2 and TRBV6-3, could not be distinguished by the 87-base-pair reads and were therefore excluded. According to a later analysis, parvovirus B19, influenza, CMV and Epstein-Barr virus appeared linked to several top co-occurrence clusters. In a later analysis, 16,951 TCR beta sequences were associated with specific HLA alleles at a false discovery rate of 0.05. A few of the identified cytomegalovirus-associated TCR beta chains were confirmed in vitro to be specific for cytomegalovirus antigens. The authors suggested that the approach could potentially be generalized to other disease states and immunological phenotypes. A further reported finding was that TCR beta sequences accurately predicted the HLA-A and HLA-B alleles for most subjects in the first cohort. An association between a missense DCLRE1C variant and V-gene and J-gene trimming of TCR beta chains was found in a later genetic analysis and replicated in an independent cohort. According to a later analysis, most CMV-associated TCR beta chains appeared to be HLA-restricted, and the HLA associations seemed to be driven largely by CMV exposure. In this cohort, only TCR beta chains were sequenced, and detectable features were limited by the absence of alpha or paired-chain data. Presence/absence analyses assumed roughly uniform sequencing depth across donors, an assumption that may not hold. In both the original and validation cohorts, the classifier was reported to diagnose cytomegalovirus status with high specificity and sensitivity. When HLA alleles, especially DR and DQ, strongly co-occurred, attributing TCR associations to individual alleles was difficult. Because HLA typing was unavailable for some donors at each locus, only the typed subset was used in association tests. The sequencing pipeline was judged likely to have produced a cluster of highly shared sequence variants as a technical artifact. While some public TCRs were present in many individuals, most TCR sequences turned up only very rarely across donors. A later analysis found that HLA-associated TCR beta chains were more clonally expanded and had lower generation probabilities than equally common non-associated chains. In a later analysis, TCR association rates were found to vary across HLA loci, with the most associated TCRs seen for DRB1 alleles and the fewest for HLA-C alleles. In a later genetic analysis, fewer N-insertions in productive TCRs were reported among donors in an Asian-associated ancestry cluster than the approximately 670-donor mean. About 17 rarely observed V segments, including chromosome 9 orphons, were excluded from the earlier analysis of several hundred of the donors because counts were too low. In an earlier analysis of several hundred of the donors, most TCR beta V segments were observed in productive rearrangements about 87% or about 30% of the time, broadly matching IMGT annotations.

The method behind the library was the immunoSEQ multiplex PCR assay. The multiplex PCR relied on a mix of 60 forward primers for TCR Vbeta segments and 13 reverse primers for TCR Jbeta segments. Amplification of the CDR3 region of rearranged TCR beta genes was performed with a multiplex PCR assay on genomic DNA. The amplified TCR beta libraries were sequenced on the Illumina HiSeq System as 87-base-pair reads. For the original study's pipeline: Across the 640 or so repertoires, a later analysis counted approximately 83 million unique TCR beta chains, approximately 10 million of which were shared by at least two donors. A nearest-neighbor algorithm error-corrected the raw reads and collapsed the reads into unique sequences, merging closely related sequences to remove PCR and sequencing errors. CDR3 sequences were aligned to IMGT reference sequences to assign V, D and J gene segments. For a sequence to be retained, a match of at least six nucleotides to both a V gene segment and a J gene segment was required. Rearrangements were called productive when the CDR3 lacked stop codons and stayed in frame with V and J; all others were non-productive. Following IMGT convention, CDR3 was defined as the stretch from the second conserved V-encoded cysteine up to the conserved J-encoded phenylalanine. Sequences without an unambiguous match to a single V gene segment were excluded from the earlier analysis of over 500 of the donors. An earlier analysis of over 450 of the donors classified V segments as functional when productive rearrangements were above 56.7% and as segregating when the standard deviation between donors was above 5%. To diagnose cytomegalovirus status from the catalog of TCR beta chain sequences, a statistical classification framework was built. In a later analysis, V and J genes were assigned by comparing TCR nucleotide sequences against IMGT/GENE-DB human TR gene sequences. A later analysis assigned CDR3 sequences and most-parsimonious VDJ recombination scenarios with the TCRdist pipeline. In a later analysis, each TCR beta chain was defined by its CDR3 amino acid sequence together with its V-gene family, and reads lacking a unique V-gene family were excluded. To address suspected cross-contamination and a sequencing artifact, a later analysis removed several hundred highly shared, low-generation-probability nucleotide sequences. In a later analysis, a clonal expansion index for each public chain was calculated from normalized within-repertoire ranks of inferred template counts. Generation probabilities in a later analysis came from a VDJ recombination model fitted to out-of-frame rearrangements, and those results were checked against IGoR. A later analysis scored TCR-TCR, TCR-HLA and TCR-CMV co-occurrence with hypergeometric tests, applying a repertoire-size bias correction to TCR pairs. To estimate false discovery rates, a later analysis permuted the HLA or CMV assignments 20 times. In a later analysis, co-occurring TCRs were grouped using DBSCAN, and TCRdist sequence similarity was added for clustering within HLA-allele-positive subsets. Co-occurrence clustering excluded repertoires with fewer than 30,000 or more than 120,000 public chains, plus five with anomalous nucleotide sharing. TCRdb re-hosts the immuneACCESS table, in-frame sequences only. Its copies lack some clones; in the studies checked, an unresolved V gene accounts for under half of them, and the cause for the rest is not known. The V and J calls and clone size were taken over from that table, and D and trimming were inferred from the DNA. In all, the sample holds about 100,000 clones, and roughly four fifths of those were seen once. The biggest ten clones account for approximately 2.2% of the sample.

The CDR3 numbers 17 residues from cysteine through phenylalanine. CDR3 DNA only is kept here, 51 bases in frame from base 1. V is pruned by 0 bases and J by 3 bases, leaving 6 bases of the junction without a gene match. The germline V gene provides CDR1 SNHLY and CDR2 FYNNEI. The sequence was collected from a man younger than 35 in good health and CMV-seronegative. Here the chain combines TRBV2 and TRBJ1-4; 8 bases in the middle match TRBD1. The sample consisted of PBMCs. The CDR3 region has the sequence CASSEARGQVANEKLFF. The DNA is TGTGCCAGCAGTGAAGCCCGGGGACAGGTGGCTAATGAAAAACTGTTTTTT.